Below, one T cell receptor (beta chain) is given with its context. This clonotype has ten or more counts. Its recognized antigen is unknown. The record has no base qualities; no much larger clone is one base away. The data were obtained in a study of T cell repertoires in cytomegalovirus infection (dated by TCRdb to the late 2010s). For the wider study: The HLA type of each donor mattered for the analysis, because public TCR beta signatures pointed to carriage of CMV infection along with the matching HLA type. Points the paper makes about the study in general: In both this cohort and an independent roughly 350-donor cohort, the cumulative frequency of public TCR beta family members distinguished carriers of CMV infection plus the relevant HLA type. The ex vivo response was dominated by HLA-C-restricted CMV-specific TCR beta clonotypes, which also provided the single most frequent clonotype in two of eight donors.

V lost 0 bases and J lost 9 bases; the stretch between them is 12 bases long. The CDR3 starts with the cysteine, ends with the phenylalanine, and has 15 residues. Left in the record is the CDR3 DNA by itself, 45 bases read in frame from the first base. From the germline V gene, CDR1 is SGHVS and CDR2 is FNYEAQ. The data were produced on an Illumina HiSeq 1500. The public reads were reprocessed in TCRdb via fastp at Q25 and MiXCR, keeping in-frame beta chains. When rows share a CDR3 protein, they turn into one entry using the most common DNA and genes. The sample table shows approximately 500,000 distinct CDR3 sequences, and 16% are seen once. More than 20% of the sample is taken by the ten largest.

The V gene is TRBV7-6 and the J gene is TRBJ1-6; the D segment cannot be called with confidence. The origin of this receptor is a human donor in good health (CMV status not recorded). Some clones in this sample may be carry-over from other donors' samples. Sequenced input: CD8+ T cells from PBMCs. The nucleotide sequence is given as TGTGCCAGCAGCTTAGCGAGCGGAGGTGGTTCACCCCTCCACTTT. This gives the protein CASSLASGGGSPLHF.